What follows are 25 T cell receptor beta chains derived from one specimen sequenced in a study of Ad26.COV2.S vaccination and SARS-CoV-2 variants. Assay: immunoSEQ multiplex PCR; the TCRdb copy retains only in-frame clones and omits some. The table records approximately 350,000 clones, around 87% of them present only once. Treatment given: about 20 received Ad26.COV2.S at low or high dose, single or two shots; about 5 received placebo; per-sample allocation not given. Day 63 following the first vaccine or placebo injection was when the samples were taken. The sample was peripheral blood, taken in a trial of Ad26.COV2.S vaccine versus placebo. These receptors came from a person between 18 and 59 years old who received the Ad26.COV2.S COVID-19 vaccine or a placebo.

The genes are TRBV4-1 and TRBJ1-1; D is possibly TRBD1 (6 bases). V lost 5 bases and J lost 6, with 16 bases in between. The CDR3 length is 14 residues. Germline loops: CDR1 MGHRA, CDR2 YSYEKL. The CDR3 reads CASSITGRTAEAFF. The CDR3 coding sequence is TGCGCCAGCAGCATAACAGGGAGGACCGCTGAAGCTTTCTTT.

A single count supports this clone. The CDR3 spells CASSDSGGTDTQYF. Here the CDR3 DNA reads TGTGCCAGCAGCGATAGCGGGGGCACAGATACGCAGTATTTT. V gene TRBV6-5 combines with J gene TRBJ2-3; 8 bases align to TRBD2. V lost 6 bases, J lost 1 base, and 3 bases stayed unmatched. There are 14 residues in the CDR3. Germline assignment: CDR1 MNHEY and CDR2 SVGAGI.

CDR3 region: CASSGIDGYTF. In nucleotides, the CDR3 is TGCGCCAGCAGCGGAATCGATGGCTACACCTTC. This chain joins TRBV5-1 and TRBJ1-2; D not certain. The CDR3 totals 11 residues. V was cut by 4 bases and J by 6 bases, with 7 bases left in between. Germline CDR1 SGHRS, CDR2 YFSETQ. The full variable domain, in which reference TRBV5-1 and TRBJ1-2 provide the parts outside the CDR3, is KAGVTQTPRYLIKTRGQQVTLSCSPISGHRSVSWYQQTPGQGLQFLFEYFSETQRNKGNFPGRFSGRQFSNSRSEMNVSTLELGDSALYLCASSGIDGYTFGSGTRLTVV.

In this sample, this clone turned up once. The chain is built from TRBV2 and TRBJ2-5; maybe TRBD2 (5 bases). CDR3 length equals 14 residues. V shed 8 bases and J shed 5 bases, with 18 bases lying between them. The germline V gene encodes CDR1 SNHLY and CDR2 FYNNEI. The CDR3 bases are TGTGCCAGCTGTAGGCAGGCCACTAGGGAGACCCAGTACTTC. Residues: CASCRQATRETQYF.

This sequence joins TRBV11-3 and TRBJ2-1; D is possibly TRBD1 or TRBD2 (5 bases each). The germline CDR1 and CDR2 sequences are SGHNT and YENEEA. The CDR3 spans 15 residues. V dropped 4 bases and J dropped 0 bases, with 10 bases sitting between them. The CDR3 is CASSSKGSSYNEQFF. The CDR3, as DNA: TGTGCCAGCAGCTCCAAGGGGAGCTCCTACAATGAGCAGTTCTTC. Looking up the rest from reference TRBV11-3 and TRBJ2-1 gives the full variable domain: EAGVVQSPRYKIIEKKQPVAFWCNPISGHNTLYWYLQNLGQGPELLIRYENEEAVDDSQLPKDRFSAERLKGVDSTLKIQPAELGDSAVYLCASSSKGSSYNEQFFGPGTRLTVL.

This rearrangement joins TRBV30 to TRBJ1-2; D call uncertain. Germline V gene lookup returns CDR1 GTSNPN and CDR2 SVGIG (reference sequence). The CDR3 contains 11 residues. V lost 5 bases and J lost 4, with 8 bases in between. Here the CDR3 reads CAWGEFYGYTF. The CDR3 DNA follows: TGTGCCTGGGGAGAATTCTATGGCTACACCTTC.

This clone showed up just once. The chain is built from TRBV4-3 and TRBJ1-2, with D hard to call. The germline V gene encodes CDR1 LGHNA and CDR2 YSLEER. This CDR3 contains 14 residues. Trimming stripped 0 bases from V and 6 bases from J, with 11 bases between. This chain's CDR3 is CASSQDSRTHGYTF. DNA for the CDR3: TGCGCCAGCAGCCAAGATTCCAGGACCCATGGCTACACCTTC.

As to this clone: Germline and junction disagree at one end, which may indicate a read error. V gene TRBV6-5 combines with J gene TRBJ1-4; no clear D. The CDR3 runs 14 residues. Germline CDR1 reads MNHEY; CDR2 reads SVGAGI. In DNA, the CDR3 is TGTGCCAGCAGTTCTCAATGGACTAGTGAAAAACTGTTTTTT. It specifies CASSSQWTSEKLFF.

The V and J genes are TRBV5-3 and TRBJ1-5; 8 nucleotides line up with TRBD1. TRBV5-3 is known as an ORF, though its function is uncertain. Germline trimming cut 5 bases from V and 0 bases from J; bases unmatched to any gene: 10. This CDR3 has 17 residues. The CDR3 is CARSLSQGGSSNQPQHF. CDR3 nucleotides: TGTGCCAGAAGTTTGTCACAGGGGGGATCTAGCAATCAGCCCCAGCATTTT.

The V gene is TRBV20-1, the J gene TRBJ2-1; no clear D gene. The CDR3 has 12 amino acids. The ends were cut back, 3 bases at V and 8 bases at J, with 11 bases in the middle. The germline V gene encodes CDR1 DFQATT and CDR2 SNEGSKA (reference sequence). CDR3 in DNA: TGCAGTGCTAGTCTGATTGGGGATGAGCAGTTCTTC. It yields the protein CSASLIGDEQFF.

The V call is TRBV5-1, the J call TRBJ1-2; tentative D call: TRBD1 (5 bases). The ends were cut back, 0 bases at V and 0 bases at J, with 21 bases in the middle. CDR3 length: 19 residues. Germline values: CDR1 SGHRS, CDR2 YFSETQ. The CDR3 sequence: CASSLGQGGPVGTNYGYTF. For the CDR3, the DNA is TGCGCCAGCAGCTTGGGGCAGGGTGGGCCCGTAGGTACTAACTATGGCTACACCTTC.

The chain is built from TRBV6-4 and TRBJ2-2; tentatively, D is TRBD1 or TRBD2 (5 bases each). Germline CDR1 reads MRHNA; CDR2 reads SNTAGT. Trimming stripped 0 bases from V and 6 bases from J, with 11 bases between. The CDR3 extends over 15 amino acids. The CDR3 here is CASSDSIQGAGELFF. CDR3 nucleotides: TGTGCCAGCAGTGACTCGATCCAGGGAGCCGGGGAGCTGTTTTTT.

This clone was detected once. The chain has TRBV6-4 and TRBJ2-1, with 9 nucleotides matching TRBD1. The CDR3 sequence is 15 residues long. After removal of 6 bases from V and 6 bases from J, the junction contained 9 bases not matched to a gene. Per the germline V gene, CDR1 is MRHNA and CDR2 is SNTAGT. The CDR3: CASSEGQGLSNEQFF. The CDR3 DNA reads as TGTGCCAGCAGCGAGGGACAGGGTCTGAGCAATGAGCAGTTCTTC.

This clone showed up just a few times. The chain couples TRBV11-2 to TRBJ1-5, with D tentatively TRBD1 (5 bases). The V gene lost 0 bases and the J gene lost 4 bases, with 10 bases spanning the gap. The CDR3 runs to 15 residues. Per germline, CDR1 SGHAT and CDR2 FQNNGV. The CDR3 sequence is CASSLEWGSNQPQHF. CDR3 sequence (DNA): TGTGCCAGCAGCTTAGAGTGGGGGAGTAATCAGCCCCAGCATTTT.

V is TRBV5-6 and J is TRBJ1-4, with 8 bases fitting TRBD1. The germline V gene has CDR1 SGHDT and CDR2 YYEEEE. The CDR3 loop spans 16 amino acids. The junction had 5 bases not matched to a gene; V was cut back by 3 bases and J by 1 base. The DNA of the CDR3 is TGTGCCAGCAGCTCGACAGGGGATATAACTAATGAAAAACTGTTTTTT. It translates to CASSSTGDITNEKLFF.

The chain combines TRBV29-1 with TRBJ1-6; 10 bases are shared with TRBD1. The length of the CDR3 is 13 residues. V was pared by 4 bases and J by 10 bases, with 4 bases of the junction left unmatched. The germline V gene encodes CDR1 SQVTM and CDR2 ANQGSEA. CDR3 bases: TGCAGCGTTGGGGGGACAGGGGACTCACCCCTCCACTTT. Its translation: CSVGGTGDSPLHF.

The CDR3 region has the DNA TGTGCCAGCAGTTACTCTGCCCCGAGGACCGGGGAGCTGTTTTTT. It yields the protein CASSYSAPRTGELFF. V is TRBV6-2 or TRBV6-3 and J is TRBJ2-2; the D is unclear. In germline, CDR1 is MNHEY, CDR2 SVGEGT. CDR3 length: 15 residues. Trimming removed 0 bases at V and 5 bases at J, with 10 bases between.

V is TRBV15 and J is TRBJ2-2, with 9 bases matching TRBD1. Trimming removed 1 base from V and 3 bases from J; junction bases left unmatched: 0. The CDR3 is 15 amino acids. Germline V gives CDR1 LNHNV, CDR2 YYDKDF (reference sequence). The CDR3 is CATSRGTGDTGELFF. CDR3 bases: TGTGCCACCAGCAGAGGGACAGGGGACACCGGGGAGCTGTTTTTT. Full variable domain (remainder filled in from reference TRBV15 and TRBJ2-2): DAMVIQNPRYQVTQFGKPVTLSCSQTLNHNVMYWYQQKSSQAPKLLFHYYDKDFNNEADTPDNFQSRRPNTSFCFLDIRSPGLGDTAMYLCATSRGTGDTGELFFGEGSRLTVL.

The J gene is TRBJ2-7, the V gene TRBV29-1, with unresolved D. V was clipped by 6 bases and J by 0 bases, with 12 bases between them. In germline, CDR1 is SQVTM, CDR2 ANQGSEA. The length of the CDR3 is 13 residues. The CDR3 DNA follows: TGCAGCGTGTTCGCCCAAAGCTCCTACGAGCAGTACTTC. This codes for CSVFAQSSYEQYF.

The chain couples TRBV30 to TRBJ1-4, with D perhaps TRBD1 (6 bases). V dropped 3 bases and J dropped 8 bases, with 16 bases sitting between them. The CDR3 runs to 14 residues. The germline gives CDR1 GTSNPN, CDR2 SVGIG (reference sequence). CDR3 residues: CAWSRDIISEKLFF. In DNA form, the CDR3 reads TGTGCCTGGAGCAGGGACATAATAAGCGAAAAACTGTTTTTT.

The J gene is TRBJ2-5, the V gene TRBV5-6; no reliable D call. The V and J ends lost 0 bases and 0 bases respectively, with 6 bases between them. The CDR3 consists of 14 residues. Germline CDR1 and CDR2: SGHDT and YYEEEE. The CDR3 region is CASSLGEYQETQYF. The DNA for the CDR3 is TGTGCCAGCAGCTTGGGAGAGTACCAAGAGACCCAGTACTTC.

This clone was counted a single time. The sample has other DNA sequences that encode this CDR3 too. The chain recombines TRBV12-3 or TRBV12-4 with TRBJ1-1; 8 nucleotides match TRBD1. Germline trimming cut 6 bases from V and 5 bases from J; bases unmatched to any gene: 5. CDR3 length equals 13 residues. The CDR3 sequence: CASRSTGGTEAFF. In DNA form, the CDR3 reads TGTGCCAGCAGGTCAACAGGGGGAACTGAAGCTTTCTTT.

J is TRBJ1-5 and V is TRBV5-6; TRBD1 aligns across 7 bases. This CDR3 has 14 residues. Unmatched junction bases numbered 6, after V lost 2 bases and J lost 7 bases. The germline CDR1 and CDR2 sequences are SGHDT and YYEEEE. CDR3 sequence (DNA): TGTGCCAGCAGCTTCCTCGGGACAGAACAGCCCCAGCATTTT. Translation gives CASSFLGTEQPQHF.

The genes are TRBV27 and TRBJ1-3, with D hard to call. This CDR3 contains 16 residues. V was clipped by 3 bases and J by 0 bases, with 12 bases between them. The germline CDR1 and CDR2 sequences are MNHEY and SMNVEV (reference sequence). DNA for the CDR3: TGTGCCAGCAGTTTTAGAAACGGTCTCTCTGGAAACACCATATATTTT. Translating it yields CASSFRNGLSGNTIYF.

The chain joins TRBV19 to TRBJ1-5; perhaps TRBD1 as D (5 bases). Germline values: CDR1 LNHDA, CDR2 SQIVND (reference sequence). Between the trimmed V and J ends, which lost 1 base and 0 bases, there was a span of 10 bases. The CDR3 runs to 16 residues. The CDR3, as DNA: TGTGCCAGTAGTATAGGGCAGGGAAATAGCAATCAGCCCCAGCATTTT. Its translation is CASSIGQGNSNQPQHF.